The clone carrying this T cell receptor (beta chain) is a singleton in its sample. Its specificity is unknown. This sample is drawn from a study of CD8+CD57+ T cells in acquired aplastic anemia. Across the whole study: The average for DNA from sorted CD4+ and CD8+ cells was roughly 3 ug. Broader study findings: In common between the patients and the controls were around 29 CD8+ CDR3 sequences. Researchers reported that CD8+ Simpson's diversity was not significantly different in patients versus controls.

The V end was cut by 0 bases, the J end by 5 bases, with 8 bases between. Germline V gives CDR1 LNHNV, CDR2 YYDKDF (reference sequence). The CDR3 length is 13 residues. TCR beta VDJ and CDR3 profiles were obtained from a genomic DNA template. MiXCR was run by TCRdb on the reads, yielding one entry per CDR3 protein. The table includes over 200,000 distinct CDR3 sequences, 61% detected once. The chain combines TRBV15 with TRBJ2-7; a possible D gene is TRBD1 (5 bases). The specimen sequenced was sorted CD4+, CD8+, or CD8+CD57+ T cells (not recorded which) from PBMCs. The clonotype originates from a human donor in good health. The CDR3 protein is CATSRDRVDEQYF. As DNA, the CDR3 is TGTGCCACCAGCAGAGACAGGGTGGACGAGCAGTACTTC.